This T cell receptor (beta chain) came from a study of neurological immune-mediated disorders. Unsorted libraries were prepared from 2 million PBMCs held at -80 C. V lost 5 bases to trimming and J lost 0 bases, with 14 bases between them. The CDR3 has 16 residues. Per germline, CDR1 SGHTA and CDR2 FQGNSA. This clonotype was seen ten or more times. The method for making cDNA was 5'RACE, and it used 10-nucleotide random UMIs. Each CDR3 protein is one row after TCRdb ran MiXCR on the 5' RACE reads. The repertoire holds roughly 60,000 distinct CDR3 sequences, with around 10% as singletons. The sequenced sample consisted of PBMCs. The V and J genes are TRBV7-2 and TRBJ1-3, with TRBD1 as a possible D gene (6 bases). The sequence was collected from a man in his sixties in good health. CDR3 protein: CASSKDRGLSGNTIYF. The CDR3 nucleotides read TGTGCCAGCAGCAAGGACAGAGGTCTCTCTGGAAACACCATATATTTT.